These 28 T cell receptor beta chains were all obtained from the same sample, sequenced in a study of shared clonotypes between healthy human individuals. Repertoires were generated with immunoSEQ multiplex PCR, while TCRdb's copy carries only in-frame clones and drops some. Here the sample spans 470,000 or so clones, over 70% being singletons. Input material: PBMCs. The source of these receptors is a woman aged 35 to 49 in good health. Some clones in this sample may be carry-over from other donors' samples.

The V and J genes are TRBV15 and TRBJ1-1; D unclear. CDR1 and CDR2 (germline): LNHNV, YYDKDF (reference sequence). Trimming removed 5 bases at V and 4 bases at J, with 8 bases between. The CDR3 runs to 12 residues. The CDR3 loop reads CATSLAATEAFF. Here the CDR3 DNA reads TGTGCCACCAGCCTCGCCGCCACTGAAGCTTTCTTT.

Comments on this clone: It differs at one base from a far larger clone, so likely a read error. The sample has other DNA sequences that encode this CDR3 too. The chain has TRBV7-8 and TRBJ2-6; D is uncertain. Deletions cut 5 bases from V and 2 bases from J, with 19 bases between. Germline values: CDR1 SGHVS, CDR2 FQNEAQ. This CDR3 is built from 18 residues. CDR3 coding DNA: TGTGCCAGCAGCCCTACCCGGAATCAGCACCCTGGGGCCAACGTCCTGACTTTC. It yields the protein CASSPTRNQHPGANVLTF.

In its sample, this clone was seen a few times. This chain links TRBV11-1 with TRBJ2-7, with 7 positions matching TRBD2. V lost 0 bases to trimming and J lost 4 bases; unmatched junction nucleotides: 9. CDR1 is SGHAT, CDR2 FQDESV, per germline (reference sequence). CDR3 length equals 16 residues. CDR3 amino acids: CASSLAGGPTRYEQYF. In DNA form, the CDR3 reads TGTGCCAGCAGCTTAGCGGGAGGGCCCACTAGATACGAGCAGTACTTC. The whole variable domain, remainder taken from reference TRBV11-1 and TRBJ2-7, is EAEVAQSPRYKITEKSQAVAFWCDPISGHATLYWYRQILGQGPELLVQFQDESVVDDSQLPKDRFSAERLKGVDSTLKIQPAELGDSAMYLCASSLAGGPTRYEQYFGPGTRLTVT.

This rearrangement joins TRBV19 to TRBJ2-5; D not certain. The ends were cut back, 4 bases at V and 4 bases at J, with 16 bases in the middle. The length of the CDR3 is 15 residues. Germline V gene sequence: CDR1 LNHDA, CDR2 SQIVND (reference sequence). The CDR3 nucleotides are TGTGCCAGTAGTACTCTCGGCCAGGTGGGAGAGACCCAGTACTTC. Encoded protein: CASSTLGQVGETQYF.

This clone was observed once. The J gene is TRBJ2-3, the V gene TRBV28; 9 positions agree with TRBD2. Germline loops: CDR1 MDHEN, CDR2 SYDVKM. V gave up 1 base and J gave up 0 bases; unmatched junction bases: 8. The CDR3 is made up of 18 amino acids. The CDR3 DNA sequence: TGTGCCAGCAGTTTATCAGCTAGCGGGGTGCCTAGCACAGATACGCAGTATTTT. Residues: CASSLSASGVPSTDTQYF.

The rearrangement uses TRBV19 and TRBJ1-4; 9 nucleotides line up with TRBD1. This CDR3 comprises 17 residues. Germline lookup yields CDR1 LNHDA and CDR2 SQIVND (reference sequence). With 4 bases clipped from V and 8 bases from J, the junction kept 14 bases outside the gene matches. The CDR3 sequence: CASSRGTGRSPAEKLFF. As DNA, the CDR3 is TGTGCCAGTAGTAGGGGGACAGGGAGGTCCCCGGCGGAAAAACTGTTTTTT.

The genes are TRBV7-9 and TRBJ2-1; the D is unclear. The CDR3 has 15 residues. The germline CDR1 and CDR2 sequences are SEHNR and FQNEAQ (reference sequence). Deletions cut 5 bases from V and 4 bases from J, with 15 bases between. CDR3 DNA sequence: TGTGCCAGCAGCCCCCGAGGTGGTGCATACAATGAGCAGTTCTTC. It codes for CASSPRGGAYNEQFF.

In this sample, this clone turned up a few times. A far larger clone is one nucleotide away, so this likely arose from a read error. The chain has TRBV29-1 and TRBJ1-1; no clear D. CDR1 and CDR2 (germline): SQVTM, ANQGSEA. The V and J ends lost 7 bases and 4 bases respectively, with 16 bases between them. The CDR3 runs to 13 residues. This CDR3 reads CSGRLRGSTEAFF. The CDR3 DNA reads as TGCAGCGGTCGACTCCGGGGAAGCACTGAAGCTTTCTTT.

The V and J genes are TRBV19 and TRBJ1-1; possible D gene TRBD1, 5 bases. This CDR3 contains 18 residues. V was pared by 0 bases and J by 1 base, with 18 bases between. Germline V lookup: CDR1 LNHDA, CDR2 SQIVND (reference sequence). As DNA, the CDR3 is TGTGCCAGTAGTATAGATCGGGGGATGCAATTTACGAACACTGAAGCTTTCTTT. Translating it yields CASSIDRGMQFTNTEAFF.

The chain is built from TRBV6-6 and TRBJ2-1; D uncertain. CDR3 length equals 12 residues. Germline-derived CDR1 and CDR2 are MNHNY and SVGAGI (reference sequence). V dropped 2 bases and J dropped 13 bases, with 12 bases sitting between them. As DNA, the CDR3 is TGTGCCAGCAGTTACCCTCGTGAGAGTCAGTTCTTC. It codes for CASSYPRESQFF.

On this clone itself: A read error is likely here: a far larger clone is one base away. The chain carries TRBV7-9 and TRBJ2-6; D remains unclear. V dropped 7 bases and J dropped 4 bases, with 14 bases sitting between them. Germline loops: CDR1 SEHNR, CDR2 FQNEAQ (reference sequence). The CDR3 runs to 15 residues. The CDR3 spells CASTGGVAGANVLTF. For the CDR3, the DNA is TGTGCCAGCACCGGCGGCGTGGCCGGGGCCAACGTCCTGACTTTC.

V gene TRBV5-1 combines with J gene TRBJ2-3; D is unresolved. V shed 6 bases and J shed 4 bases, with 12 bases lying between them. Germline V lookup: CDR1 SGHRS, CDR2 YFSETQ. This CDR3 spans 13 amino acids. Here the CDR3 DNA reads TGCGCCAGCACCAACCCCTCGTCAGATACGCAGTATTTT. This encodes CASTNPSSDTQYF.

This rearrangement joins TRBV6-4 to TRBJ2-5, with D maybe TRBD2 (7 bases). In germline, CDR1 is MRHNA, CDR2 SNTAGT. The CDR3 consists of 15 residues. V gave up 2 bases and J gave up 4 bases, with 14 bases separating them. The CDR3 here is CASSDTAGEGETQYF. Here the CDR3 DNA reads TGTGCCAGCAGTGACACGGCAGGGGAGGGAGAGACCCAGTACTTC.

The V and J genes are TRBV2 and TRBJ2-3; D is ambiguous. The CDR3 spans 12 residues. CDR1 SNHLY and CDR2 FYNNEI come from the germline V gene. V was clipped by 3 bases and J by 4 bases, with 5 bases between them. As DNA, the CDR3 is TGTGCCAGCAGTGAGTACCCAGATACGCAGTATTTT. This sequence encodes CASSEYPDTQYF.

With regard to this clone: Other DNA sequences of this sample code for an identical CDR3. The chain links TRBV2 to TRBJ2-5; unclear D gene. The germline V and J ends were trimmed by 4 bases and 5 bases, with 8 bases remaining between them. The CDR3 is made up of 12 amino acids. The germline V gene has CDR1 SNHLY and CDR2 FYNNEI. This CDR3 is CASSGLGETQYF. The DNA of the CDR3 is TGTGCCAGCAGTGGCCTTGGGGAGACCCAGTACTTC.

The chain carries TRBV7-6 and TRBJ2-1; D is tentatively TRBD1 or TRBD2 (5 bases each). This CDR3 has 14 residues. From germline, CDR1 is SGHVS and CDR2 FNYEAQ. The V end lost 1 base, the J end lost 10 bases, and 14 bases lay between the germline ends. In nucleotides, the CDR3 is TGTGCCAGCAGCTTAGGGGGGAGTTTAATCGAGCAGTTCTTC. This sequence encodes CASSLGGSLIEQFF.

This chain uses TRBV6-5 with TRBJ1-2, with D possibly TRBD1 on 6 matching bases. The V gene's germline CDR1 is MNHEY and CDR2 SVGAGI. V was clipped by 5 bases and J by 5 bases, with 9 bases between them. The CDR3 runs to 12 residues. Here the CDR3 reads CASSGGQYGYTF. The CDR3 nucleotides read TGTGCCAGCAGTGGGGGACAATATGGCTACACCTTC.

The CDR3 DNA is TGTGCCAGCAGTTTAAACCCTCGACTAGCGGGAGGGCCGAGGAGCACAGATACGCAGTATTTT. Protein: CASSLNPRLAGGPRSTDTQYF. The J gene is TRBJ2-3, the V gene TRBV28, with TRBD2 matching over 14 bases. The CDR3 runs to 21 residues. The V segment lost 2 bases and the J segment 0 bases; nucleotides outside the gene matches: 13. Germline V gene lookup returns CDR1 MDHEN and CDR2 SYDVKM.

The rearrangement joins TRBV10-2 to TRBJ2-1; 8 nucleotides agree with TRBD2. From germline, CDR1 is WSHSY and CDR2 SAAADI. The CDR3 sequence is 15 residues long. V was clipped by 3 bases and J by 6 bases; unmatched bases: 7. In nucleotides, the CDR3 is TGCGCCAGCAGTGAATTAGCGGGACTAGTCAATGAGCAGTTCTTC. Encoded protein: CASSELAGLVNEQFF.

The chain is built from TRBV10-3 and TRBJ2-7; TRBD2 aligns across 7 bases. Germline CDR1 and CDR2: ENHRY and SYGVKD. V was pared by 10 bases and J by 2 bases, with 11 bases of the junction left unmatched. The CDR3 is 14 residues long. CDR3 protein: CATTMTSSTYEQYF. DNA of the CDR3: TGTGCCACCACAATGACTAGCTCGACCTACGAGCAGTACTTC.

The chain has TRBV12-5 and TRBJ2-1; 8 nucleotides agree with TRBD2. With 0 bases clipped from V and 6 bases from J, the junction kept 13 bases outside the gene matches. The CDR3 loop spans 18 amino acids. Germline CDR1 LGHNT, CDR2 FRNRAP. The CDR3 DNA reads TGTGCTAGTGGTTTGGTACTAACCCAGCGGGAGACTCCCAATGAGCAGTTCTTC. Protein product: CASGLVLTQRETPNEQFF.

The CDR3 loop is CASRQGGDDTQYF. The CDR3 DNA follows: TGTGCCAGCAGGCAGGGTGGGGATGATACGCAGTATTTT. This chain links TRBV11-3 with TRBJ2-3, with D maybe TRBD1 (5 bases). This CDR3 comprises 13 residues. V was shortened by 6 bases and J by 6 bases, with 13 bases between the two germline ends. The germline gives CDR1 SGHNT, CDR2 YENEEA.

Many counts were recorded for this clone. This rearrangement joins TRBV28 to TRBJ2-2; the D is unclear. The CDR3 has 18 residues. Per germline, CDR1 MDHEN and CDR2 SYDVKM. Trimming stripped 5 bases from V and 2 bases from J, with 21 bases between. The CDR3 sequence is CASSHTLLVRSNTGELFF. CDR3 sequence (DNA): TGTGCCAGCAGTCATACCCTCCTAGTCAGGAGTAACACCGGGGAGCTGTTTTTT.

This chain links TRBV6-6 with TRBJ2-1, with D possibly TRBD1 on 6 matching bases. Germline values: CDR1 MNHNY, CDR2 SVGAGI (reference sequence). The CDR3 runs 11 residues. V was shortened by 5 bases and J by 9 bases, with 8 bases between the two germline ends. Written as DNA, the CDR3 is TGTGCCAGCAGTCTACAGGGTGAGCAGTTCTTC. This sequence encodes CASSLQGEQFF.

This clone was seen a few times. The chain is built from TRBV5-4 and TRBJ2-5; TRBD1 agrees at 7 bases. V lost 4 bases to trimming and J lost 3 bases; unmatched junction nucleotides: 6. CDR1 SGHNT and CDR2 YYREEE come from the germline V gene (reference sequence). The CDR3 totals 14 residues. CDR3 region: CASSAQGIKETQYF. The CDR3 DNA reads as TGTGCCAGCAGCGCACAGGGGATTAAAGAGACCCAGTACTTC. The whole variable domain, filled in from reference TRBV5-4 and TRBJ2-5, reads ETGVTQSPTHLIKTRGQQVTLRCSSQSGHNTVSWYQQALGQGPQFIFQYYREEENGRGNFPPRFSGLQFPNYSSELNVNALELDDSALYLCASSAQGIKETQYFGPGTRLLVL.

V usage is TRBV5-6 and J usage is TRBJ1-2; 10 bases are shared with TRBD1. CDR1 is SGHDT, CDR2 YYEEEE, per germline. J lost 7 bases, V lost 3 bases, and 3 bases had no gene match. The CDR3 has 13 amino acids. CDR3 amino acids: CASSWTGGSGYTF. The CDR3 nucleotides are TGTGCCAGCAGCTGGACAGGGGGGTCTGGCTACACCTTC.

With respect to this clone: With only one base between it and a far larger clone, this is likely a read error. The chain carries TRBV7-9 and TRBJ1-1; D unresolved. This CDR3 comprises 14 residues. Germline lookup yields CDR1 SEHNR and CDR2 FQNEAQ (reference sequence). The CDR3 here is CTSSLAGSHTEAFF. CDR3 DNA: TGTACCAGCAGCTTAGCGGGCAGCCACACTGAAGCTTTCTTT.

Regarding this clone: A far larger clone is only one base removed, so a read error is likely. Other DNA variants within this sample encode the same CDR3. This chain links TRBV20-1 with TRBJ1-1; D not resolved. The germline V gene has CDR1 DFQATT and CDR2 SNEGSKA (reference sequence). This CDR3 region has 11 residues. The CDR3 DNA reads TGCAGTGCGCTTCAGAACACTGAGGCTTTCTTT. It translates to CSALQNTEAFF.